This entry lists 11 T cell receptor beta chains sequenced from one sample in a study of CD8+CD57+ T cells in acquired aplastic anemia. Both TCR beta VDJ combination and CDR3 sequence profiling were carried out. Genomic DNA was the template for this profiling. One entry per CDR3 protein, called by TCRdb with MiXCR from the reads. There are roughly 220,000 distinct CDR3 sequences in the sample; around three fifths occur only once, and about 60% lies in the top ten. The authors sequenced patients whose flow cytometry had shown CD8+CD57+ cell expansion. The material sequenced was sorted CD4+, CD8+, or CD8+CD57+ T cells (not recorded which) from PBMCs. The source of these receptors is a human donor with aplastic anemia.

This clonotype was observed at least ten times. The chain employs TRBV6-6 and TRBJ2-3; 10 nucleotides match TRBD2. CDR3 size: 15 residues. The germline V gene has CDR1 MNHNY and CDR2 SVGAGI (reference sequence). The junction had 5 bases not matched to a gene; V was cut back by 3 bases and J by 5 bases. The CDR3 nucleotides read TGTGCCAGCAGTTATACTAGCGGGGTTAGAGATACGCAGTATTTT. Translating gives CASSYTSGVRDTQYF.

The rearrangement links TRBV7-2 to TRBJ2-7; D may be TRBD1 or TRBD2 (6 bases each). V lost 3 bases and J lost 7, with 16 bases in between. Germline V gene sequence: CDR1 SGHTA, CDR2 FQGNSA. The CDR3 totals 14 residues. The CDR3 region has the DNA TGTGCCAGCAGCTTTCAGGGGACTTCAGGGGAGCAGTACTTC. Residues: CASSFQGTSGEQYF.

The chain is built from TRBV7-3 and TRBJ1-4, with unresolved D. Trimming shortened V by 5 bases and J by 2 bases, and 6 bases separated the two germline ends. Germline V gene lookup returns CDR1 SGHTA and CDR2 FQGTGA. This CDR3 is built from 13 residues. The CDR3 loop is CASSLRTNEKLFF. In DNA, the CDR3 is TGTGCCAGCAGCCTAAGGACTAATGAAAAACTGTTTTTT.

This chain links TRBV5-1 with TRBJ2-3; D possibly corresponds to TRBD2 (7 bases). CDR3 size: 15 residues. The germline V gene has CDR1 SGHRS and CDR2 YFSETQ. Trimming removed 2 bases from V and 2 bases from J, with 12 bases in between. CDR3 protein: CASSFRGDNTDTQYF. The DNA of the CDR3 is TGCGCCAGCAGCTTCCGGGGGGACAACACAGATACGCAGTATTTT.

This chain uses TRBV14 with TRBJ1-3, with no clear D. The germline V and J ends were trimmed by 2 bases and 5 bases, with 16 bases remaining between them. Germline CDR1 and CDR2: SGHDN and FVKESK. The CDR3 runs to 16 residues. CDR3 sequence: CASSQSPAQGRNTIYF. As DNA, the CDR3 is TGTGCCAGCAGCCAATCACCAGCTCAAGGTAGAAACACCATATATTTT.

This clonotype appeared a single time. A junction end diverges from the germline sequence, so it may reflect a read error. The V call is TRBV10-3, the J call TRBJ1-6; D gene unclear. Germline lookup yields CDR1 ENHRY and CDR2 SYGVKD. The CDR3 consists of 14 residues. The CDR3 region is CASSYSDMISPLHF. In nucleotides, the CDR3 is TGTGCCAGCAGTTACTCGGATATGATTTCACCCCTCCACTTT.

The rearrangement joins TRBV2 to TRBJ2-1; 8 bases are a match to TRBD1. This CDR3 has 15 residues. Germline V gene data show CDR1 as SNHLY and CDR2 as FYNNEI. The junction had 9 bases not matched to a gene; V was cut back by 2 bases and J by 9 bases. Written as DNA, the CDR3 is TGTGCCAGCAGTGAAACAGGGGGGTTTAACAGTGAGCAGTTCTTC. Translating gives CASSETGGFNSEQFF.

This sequence joins TRBV7-3 and TRBJ1-1, with TRBD1 as a possible D gene (5 bases). CDR3 length: 16 amino acids. Trimming stripped 0 bases from V and 0 bases from J, with 11 bases between. Germline V gene sequence: CDR1 SGHTA, CDR2 FQGTGA. The CDR3 loop is CASSLTPRQLNTEAFF. The CDR3 coding sequence is TGTGCCAGCAGCTTAACCCCCCGACAGTTGAACACTGAAGCTTTCTTT.

The chain has TRBV19 and TRBJ2-5, with 7 bases lining up with TRBD2. V was clipped by 1 base and J by 5 bases; unmatched bases: 7. CDR3 length equals 15 residues. Germline V gene data show CDR1 as LNHDA and CDR2 as SQIVND (reference sequence). In nucleotides, the CDR3 is TGTGCCAGTAGTATAGGGGGCAACGGGGGGGAGACCCAGTACTTC. It codes for CASSIGGNGGETQYF.

The V gene is TRBV5-4, the J gene TRBJ2-2; D is perhaps TRBD1 or TRBD2 (6 bases each). Germline V CDR1 and CDR2: SGHNT, YYREEE (reference sequence). This CDR3 is built from 15 residues. V was cut by 4 bases and J by 3 bases, with 13 bases left in between. CDR3 nucleotides: TGTGCCAGCAGCGGGCGTAGGGGGGACACCGGGGAGCTGTTTTTT. It yields the protein CASSGRRGDTGELFF.

The genes are TRBV9 and TRBJ2-3; 8 bases are a match to TRBD2. The germline V gene encodes CDR1 SGDLS and CDR2 YYNGEE. The junction had 8 bases not matched to a gene; V was cut back by 3 bases and J by 2 bases. This CDR3 contains 16 residues. DNA for the CDR3: TGTGCCAGCAGCGCTACGGTTAGCGGGGACACAGATACGCAGTATTTT. The encoded protein is CASSATVSGDTDTQYF.